These 14 T cell receptor beta chains were all obtained from the same sample, sequenced in a study. Treg sorting used a CD4+CD25+CD127-/low gate. The TRBV12-4/TRBJ1-2 clonotypes were amplified using barcode primers with ligated adaptors. TCRdb reanalysed the multiplex PCR reads using MiXCR and keeps one entry per CDR3 protein. This table holds roughly 1,200 distinct CDR3 sequences, 25% found once. Material: tumor-infiltrating Tregs sorted from the breast tumor. These receptors were taken from a female donor with breast cancer.

Relative to its sample, this clonotype is large. The V gene is TRBV12-5, the J gene TRBJ1-2, with D tentatively TRBD1 (6 bases). There are 19 residues in the CDR3. The V and J ends lost 6 bases and 0 bases respectively, with 26 bases between them. Germline values: CDR1 LGHNT, CDR2 FRNRAP. CDR3 DNA: TGTGCTAGTGGACCGGGACACTCGCATAGCCAAGGGCCTAACTATGGCTACACCTTC. Amino acid sequence: CASGPGHSHSQGPNYGYTF.

This clonotype is judged medium-sized. This chain uses TRBV12-3 or TRBV12-4 with TRBJ1-2; D ambiguous. Deletions cut 3 bases from V and 4 bases from J, with 15 bases between. The CDR3 spans 15 residues. CDR3 loop: CASSFARTGGYGYTF. CDR3 DNA: TGTGCCAGCAGTTTCGCAAGGACGGGCGGCTATGGCTACACCTTC.

Relative to its sample, this clonotype is large. The chain couples TRBV12-3 or TRBV12-4 to TRBJ1-2; no definite D call. V dropped 2 bases and J dropped 3 bases, with 7 bases sitting between them. This CDR3 spans 13 amino acids. The CDR3 protein is CASSLTLDYGYTF. As DNA, the CDR3 is TGTGCCAGCAGTTTAACCTTAGACTATGGCTACACCTTC.

This clonotype rates as large. This rearrangement joins TRBV12-3 or TRBV12-4 to TRBJ1-2; D possibly corresponds to TRBD1 (5 bases). The V and J ends lost 6 bases and 6 bases respectively, with 11 bases between them. The CDR3 consists of 12 residues. The DNA for the CDR3 is TGTGCCAGCAGCCTCGGGACGGATGGCTACACCTTC. Translating it yields CASSLGTDGYTF.

The rearrangement links TRBV12-3 or TRBV12-4 to TRBJ1-2; unclear D gene. This CDR3 region has 13 residues. Trimming took off 4 bases at V and 8 bases at J, with 14 bases between the two ends. CDR3 sequence: CASSSGGEGGYTF. CDR3 DNA sequence: TGTGCCAGCAGTTCTGGAGGAGAGGGAGGCTACACCTTC.

This clonotype is medium-sized (0.01 to 0.1%). The V gene is TRBV12-3 or TRBV12-4, the J gene TRBJ1-2; D uncertain. The CDR3 consists of 15 residues. V was shortened by 0 bases and J by 8 bases, with 16 bases between the two germline ends. The DNA of the CDR3 is TGTGCCAGCAGTTTAGCTTTATCCGGTTCACGCGGCTACACCTTC. Translating gives CASSLALSGSRGYTF.

This clonotype is categorized as medium-sized. The chain has TRBV12-3 or TRBV12-4 and TRBJ1-2, with TRBD1 as a possible D gene (6 bases). Trimming shortened V by 10 bases and J by 5 bases, and 17 bases separated the two germline ends. The CDR3 consists of 13 residues. CDR3: CATYGQNKYGYTF. CDR3 coding DNA: TGTGCCACCTACGGACAGAACAAATATGGCTACACCTTC.

This clonotype is large (0.1 to 1%). This chain links TRBV12-3 or TRBV12-4 with TRBJ1-2; D gene unclear. There are 13 residues in the CDR3. V lost 10 bases and J 0 bases, leaving 12 bases between the germline ends. CDR3 region: CATTRLSNYGYTF. CDR3 nucleotides: TGTGCCACCACTAGACTGTCTAACTATGGCTACACCTTC.

This chain joins TRBV12-3 or TRBV12-4 and TRBJ1-2, with D maybe TRBD1 (5 bases). The V end was cut by 6 bases, the J end by 1 base, with 18 bases between. The CDR3 has 16 residues. CDR3 sequence: CASSHSTGIRNYGYTF. The CDR3 DNA reads TGTGCCAGCAGCCATTCCACAGGAATTCGTAACTATGGCTACACCTTC.

This clonotype was recorded a few times. The chain is built from TRBV12-3 or TRBV12-4 and TRBJ1-2; 7 nucleotides match TRBD1. This CDR3 comprises 15 residues. V trimming: 5 bases; J trimming: 0 bases; junction bases outside the gene matches: 6. The CDR3 loop is CASSERDRSNYGYTF. The DNA of the CDR3 is TGTGCCAGCAGTGAGAGGGACAGATCTAACTATGGCTACACCTTC.

By sample share, this clonotype is medium-sized. The chain is built from TRBV12-3 or TRBV12-4 and TRBJ1-2; D gene uncertain. V was clipped by 6 bases and J by 8 bases, with 16 bases between them. This CDR3 has 13 amino acids. The CDR3 region has the DNA TGTGCCAGCAGCCTAGGCGATCGGGTAGGCTACACCTTC. It yields the protein CASSLGDRVGYTF.

Ten or more counts support this clonotype. The J gene is TRBJ1-2, the V gene TRBV12-3 or TRBV12-4; D not resolved. V gave up 6 bases and J gave up 2 bases, with 10 bases separating them. The CDR3 length is 13 residues. The CDR3 DNA follows: TGTGCCAGCAGCCAGACACTAAACTATGGCTACACCTTC. Translating gives CASSQTLNYGYTF.

There are a few counts of this clonotype. Here the CDR3 DNA reads TGTGCCAGCAGTTTGGAGAGGCTTTCAAGTGGCTACACCTTC. Translation gives CASSLERLSSGYTF. The chain links TRBV12-3 or TRBV12-4 to TRBJ1-2; D gene unclear. The germline V and J ends were trimmed by 3 bases and 7 bases, with 15 bases remaining between them. The CDR3 loop spans 14 amino acids.

DNA for the CDR3: TGTGCCAGCAGTTTAGACACAGTCTATGGCTACACCTTC. It translates to CASSLDTVYGYTF. The chain combines TRBV12-3 or TRBV12-4 with TRBJ1-2; no clear D. The length of the CDR3 is 13 residues. V was shortened by 1 base and J by 4 bases, with 7 bases between the two germline ends.